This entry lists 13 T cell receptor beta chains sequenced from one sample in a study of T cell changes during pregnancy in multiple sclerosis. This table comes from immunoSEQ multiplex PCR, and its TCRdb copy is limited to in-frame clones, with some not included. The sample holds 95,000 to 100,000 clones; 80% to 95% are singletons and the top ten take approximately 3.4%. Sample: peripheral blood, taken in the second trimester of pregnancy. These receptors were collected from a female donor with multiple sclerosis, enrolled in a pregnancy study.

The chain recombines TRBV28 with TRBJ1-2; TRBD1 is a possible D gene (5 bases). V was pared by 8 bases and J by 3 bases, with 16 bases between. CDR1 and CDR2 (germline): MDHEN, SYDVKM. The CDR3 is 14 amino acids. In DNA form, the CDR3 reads TGTGCCAGCGCCCCAGGAGGGGAGTACTATGGCTACACCTTC. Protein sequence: CASAPGGEYYGYTF.

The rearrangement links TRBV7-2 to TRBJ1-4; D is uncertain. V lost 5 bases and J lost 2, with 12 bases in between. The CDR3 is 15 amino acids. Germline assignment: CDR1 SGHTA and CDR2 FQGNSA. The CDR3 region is CASSGLTGTNEKLFF. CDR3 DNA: TGTGCCAGCAGCGGGTTGACTGGGACTAATGAAAAACTGTTTTTT.

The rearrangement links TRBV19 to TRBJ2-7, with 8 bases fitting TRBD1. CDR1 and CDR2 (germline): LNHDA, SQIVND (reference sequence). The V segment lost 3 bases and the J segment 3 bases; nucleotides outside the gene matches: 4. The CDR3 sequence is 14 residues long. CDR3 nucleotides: TGTGCCAGTAGTATCGGACAGGGCCTCTACGAGCAGTACTTC. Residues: CASSIGQGLYEQYF.

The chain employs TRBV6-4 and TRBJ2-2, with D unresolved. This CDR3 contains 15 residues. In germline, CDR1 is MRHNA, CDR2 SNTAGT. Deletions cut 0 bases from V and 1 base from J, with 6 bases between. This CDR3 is CASSDSKRNTGELFF. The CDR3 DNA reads TGTGCCAGCAGTGACTCGAAGCGGAACACCGGGGAGCTGTTTTTT.

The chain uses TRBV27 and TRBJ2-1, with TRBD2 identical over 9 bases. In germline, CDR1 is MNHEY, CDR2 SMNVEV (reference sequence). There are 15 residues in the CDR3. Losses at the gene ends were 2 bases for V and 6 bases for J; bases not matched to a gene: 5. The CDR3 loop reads CASSLRLAASNEQFF. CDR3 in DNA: TGTGCCAGCAGTTTAAGACTAGCGGCTTCCAATGAGCAGTTCTTC.

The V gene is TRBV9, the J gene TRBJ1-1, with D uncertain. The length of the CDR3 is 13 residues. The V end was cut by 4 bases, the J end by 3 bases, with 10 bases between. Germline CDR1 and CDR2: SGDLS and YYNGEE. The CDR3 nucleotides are TGTGCCAGCAGCCCGACATCGGACACTGAAGCTTTCTTT. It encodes CASSPTSDTEAFF.

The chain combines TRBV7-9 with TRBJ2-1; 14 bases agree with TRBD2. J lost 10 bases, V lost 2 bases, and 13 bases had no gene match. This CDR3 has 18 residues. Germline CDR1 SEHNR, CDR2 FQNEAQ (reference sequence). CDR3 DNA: TGTGCCAGCAGCTTACCCCCTCGGGGACTAGCGGGAGAGAGGGAGCAGTTCTTC. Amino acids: CASSLPPRGLAGEREQFF.

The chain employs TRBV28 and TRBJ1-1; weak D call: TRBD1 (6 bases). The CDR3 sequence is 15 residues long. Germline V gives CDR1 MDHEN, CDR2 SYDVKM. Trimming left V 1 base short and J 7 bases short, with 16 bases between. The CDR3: CASSLLKQGRDEAFF. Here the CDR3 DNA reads TGTGCCAGCAGTTTATTAAAACAGGGTCGGGATGAAGCTTTCTTT.

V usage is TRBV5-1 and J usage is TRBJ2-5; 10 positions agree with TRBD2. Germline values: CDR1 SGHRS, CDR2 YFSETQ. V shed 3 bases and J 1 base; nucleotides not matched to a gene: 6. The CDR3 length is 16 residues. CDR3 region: CASSYGLAVFQETQYF. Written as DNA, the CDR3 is TGCGCCAGCAGCTACGGACTAGCGGTGTTCCAAGAGACCCAGTACTTC.

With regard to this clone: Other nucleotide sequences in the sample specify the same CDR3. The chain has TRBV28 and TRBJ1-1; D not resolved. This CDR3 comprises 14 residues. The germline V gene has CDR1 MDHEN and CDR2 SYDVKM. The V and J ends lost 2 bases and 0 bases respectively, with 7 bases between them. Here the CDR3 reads CASSLTGLNTEAFF. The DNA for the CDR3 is TGTGCCAGCAGTTTAACGGGGTTGAACACTGAAGCTTTCTTT.

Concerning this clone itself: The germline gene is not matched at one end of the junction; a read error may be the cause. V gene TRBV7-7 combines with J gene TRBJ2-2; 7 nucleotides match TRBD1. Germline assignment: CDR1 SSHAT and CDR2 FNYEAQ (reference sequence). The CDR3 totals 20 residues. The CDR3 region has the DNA TGTGCTAGCAGCCGAACCTTAAGACAGGGACGGCCCTCGAACACCGGGGAGCTGTTTTTT. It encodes CASSRTLRQGRPSNTGELFF. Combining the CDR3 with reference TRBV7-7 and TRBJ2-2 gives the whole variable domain GAGVSQSPRYKVTKRGQDVTLRCDPISSHATLYWYQQALGQGPEFLTYFNYEAQPDKSGLPSDRFSAERPEGSISTLTIQRTEQRDSAMYRCASSRTLRQGRPSNTGELFFGEGSRLTVL.

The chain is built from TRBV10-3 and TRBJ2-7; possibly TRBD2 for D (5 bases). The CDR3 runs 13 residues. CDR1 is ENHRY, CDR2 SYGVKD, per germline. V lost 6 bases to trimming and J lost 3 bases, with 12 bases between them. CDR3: CAISGGADYEQYF. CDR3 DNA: TGTGCCATCAGCGGAGGTGCTGACTACGAGCAGTACTTC.

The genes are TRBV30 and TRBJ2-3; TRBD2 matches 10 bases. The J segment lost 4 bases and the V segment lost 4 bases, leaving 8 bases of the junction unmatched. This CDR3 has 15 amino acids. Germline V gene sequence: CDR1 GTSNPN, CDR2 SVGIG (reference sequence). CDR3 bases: TGTGCCTGGACCTCACTAGCGGGATACCCAGATACGCAGTATTTT. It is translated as CAWTSLAGYPDTQYF.